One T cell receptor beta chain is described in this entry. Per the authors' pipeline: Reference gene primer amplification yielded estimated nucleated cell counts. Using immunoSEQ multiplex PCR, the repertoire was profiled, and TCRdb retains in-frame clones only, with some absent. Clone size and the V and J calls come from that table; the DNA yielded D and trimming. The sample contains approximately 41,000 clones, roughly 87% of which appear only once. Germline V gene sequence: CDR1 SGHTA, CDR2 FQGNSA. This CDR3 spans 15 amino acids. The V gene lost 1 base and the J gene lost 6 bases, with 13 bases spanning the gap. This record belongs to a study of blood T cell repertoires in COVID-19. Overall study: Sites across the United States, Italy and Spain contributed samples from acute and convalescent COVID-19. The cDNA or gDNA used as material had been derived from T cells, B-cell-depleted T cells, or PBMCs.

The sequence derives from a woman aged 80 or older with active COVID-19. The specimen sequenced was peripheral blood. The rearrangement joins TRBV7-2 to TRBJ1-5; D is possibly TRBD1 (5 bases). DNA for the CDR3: TGTGCCAGCAGCTTAGGATCCGGGGGAGGTCAGCCCCAGCATTTT. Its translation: CASSLGSGGGQPQHF.